Following are 10 T cell receptor beta chains from one sample sequenced in a study of identical twins. Via MiXCR, TCRdb re-called the 5' RACE reads, giving one row per CDR3 protein. This table holds some 660,000 distinct CDR3 sequences, 8.6% found once. These data were also filed under a second study, of yellow fever vaccine responses in identical twins.

Sequenced: PBMCs. These receptors originate from a woman younger than 35 in good health.

This clonotype has more than one count but fewer than ten. The chain joins TRBV5-1 to TRBJ2-7; TRBD1 aligns across 8 bases. Trimming cost V 4 bases and J 2 bases; bases outside gene matches: 5. Germline CDR1 SGHRS, CDR2 YFSETQ. The CDR3 extends over 14 amino acids. CDR3 protein: CASSTETGAYEQYF. Here the CDR3 DNA reads TGCGCCAGCAGCACGGAGACAGGGGCCTACGAGCAGTACTTC.

This clonotype is a singleton in its sample. The J gene is TRBJ1-1, the V gene TRBV27; D is unresolved. The V and J ends lost 0 bases and 0 bases respectively, with 8 bases between them. This CDR3 comprises 15 residues. The V gene's germline CDR1 is MNHEY and CDR2 SMNVEV (reference sequence). Written as DNA, the CDR3 is TGTGCCAGCAGTTTATCGCCACATTTGAACACTGAAGCTTTCTTT. Translating it yields CASSLSPHLNTEAFF.

The rearrangement links TRBV14 to TRBJ2-7; 8 bases agree with TRBD1. V dropped 7 bases and J dropped 1; count of bases not matched to a gene: 3. CDR1 and CDR2 (germline): SGHDN, FVKESK. The CDR3 covers 13 residues. As DNA, the CDR3 is TGTGCCAGCAAACAGGGGGGTTCCTACGAGCAGTACTTC. As protein: CASKQGGSYEQYF. The whole variable domain, filled in from reference TRBV14 and TRBJ2-7, reads EAGVTQFPSHSVIEKGQTVTLRCDPISGHDNLYWYRRVMGKEIKFLLHFVKESKQDESGMPNNRFLAERTGGTYSTLKVQPAELEDSGVYFCASKQGGSYEQYFGPGTRLTVT.

This clonotype came up a few times. The CDR3 coding sequence is TGTGCCAGCTCACCAATGAGTGTTGGTTCCTACAATGAGCAGTTCTTC. This encodes CASSPMSVGSYNEQFF. The V and J genes are TRBV18 and TRBJ2-1; D unclear. Germline CDR1 is KGHSH and CDR2 is LQKENI. V lost 2 bases to trimming and J lost 1 base, with 12 bases between them. The CDR3 covers 16 residues.

This clonotype came up a few times. The CDR3 DNA reads as TGCGCCAGCAGCTCGACTAGCGGGACTGTCGAGCAGTACTTC. Translating it yields CASSSTSGTVEQYF. The chain recombines TRBV5-1 with TRBJ2-7; 11 bases line up with TRBD2. V gave up 3 bases and J gave up 6 bases; unmatched junction bases: 5. Germline CDR1 is SGHRS and CDR2 is YFSETQ. This CDR3 contains 14 residues.

This clonotype showed up just a few times. This chain joins TRBV24-1 and TRBJ2-3; D might be TRBD2 (5 bases). The CDR3 runs 16 residues. The ends were cut back, 4 bases at V and 0 bases at J, with 13 bases in the middle. Germline values: CDR1 KGHDR, CDR2 SFDVKD. The CDR3 DNA reads as TGTGCCACCAGTGACCCGACCAGCGGTAGCACAGATACGCAGTATTTT. It is translated as CATSDPTSGSTDTQYF.

This clonotype appeared many times. This chain joins TRBV3-1 and TRBJ2-1, with 10 bases aligning to TRBD2. The germline V gene encodes CDR1 LGHDT and CDR2 YNNKEL (reference sequence). The CDR3 spans 13 residues. Trimming removed 2 bases from V and 15 bases from J; junction bases left unmatched: 7. CDR3 loop: CASSQRLAGAWFF. CDR3 nucleotide sequence: TGTGCCAGCAGCCAACGCCTAGCGGGGGCGTGGTTCTTC.

This clonotype was picked up many times. The rearrangement links TRBV7-2 to TRBJ2-5; D is ambiguous. In germline, CDR1 is SGHTA, CDR2 FQGNSA. The CDR3 has 11 residues. The V end was cut by 5 bases, the J end by 8 bases, with 9 bases between. The CDR3 spells CASSRITTQYF. The CDR3 nucleotides read TGTGCCAGCAGCCGAATCACAACCCAGTACTTC.

In this sample, this clonotype turned up many times. The V gene is TRBV11-2, the J gene TRBJ2-3; unclear D gene. Germline assignment: CDR1 SGHAT and CDR2 FQNNGV. The CDR3 length is 14 residues. The V end was cut by 5 bases, the J end by 6 bases, with 15 bases between. CDR3 protein: CASSPTLVWDTQYF. The CDR3 DNA reads as TGTGCCAGCAGCCCCACCCTAGTCTGGGATACGCAGTATTTT.

This clonotype was observed a handful of times. This chain connects TRBV28 to TRBJ2-7, with D possibly TRBD1 on 5 matching bases. Trimming removed 7 bases from V and 11 bases from J, with 27 bases in between. The CDR3 spans 15 residues. The germline V gene has CDR1 MDHEN and CDR2 SYDVKM. The CDR3 DNA sequence: TGTGCCAGCATTCCCAATCCTGTCGACAGAGCTCGCGAGTACTTC. This sequence encodes CASIPNPVDRAREYF.